Shown below are 27 T cell receptor beta chains from a single sample sequenced in a study of identical twins. TCRdb independently ran MiXCR on the 5' RACE reads; one entry per CDR3 protein. Of roughly 290,000 distinct CDR3 sequences in the sample, roughly 8.6% are singletons; the top ten hold over 2%. Another study also made use of these data, one on yellow fever vaccine responses in identical twins.

The sequenced sample was memory (CD45RO+) T cells sorted from blood. All receptors derive from a woman in her late teens or twenties in good health.

This clonotype was counted at least ten times. The chain couples TRBV7-8 to TRBJ2-1; 7 bases fit TRBD1. This CDR3 contains 16 residues. J lost 6 bases, V lost 0 bases, and 8 bases had no gene match. Looked up from germline, CDR1 is SGHVS and CDR2 is FQNEAQ. This chain's CDR3 is CASSLAQGNWGNEQFF. The CDR3 DNA is TGTGCCAGCAGCTTAGCACAGGGGAATTGGGGCAATGAGCAGTTCTTC.

The chain employs TRBV5-1 and TRBJ2-2; D is ambiguous. Per the germline V gene, CDR1 is SGHRS and CDR2 is YFSETQ. The V end lost 0 bases, the J end lost 1 base, and 7 bases lay between the germline ends. The CDR3 spans 15 residues. CDR3 amino acids: CASSLAQLNTGELFF. CDR3 DNA sequence: TGCGCCAGCAGCTTGGCACAACTGAACACCGGGGAGCTGTTTTTT.

This clonotype was seen a handful of times. The V and J genes are TRBV20-1 and TRBJ1-4; D is undetermined. The CDR3 runs 15 residues. V lost 5 bases to trimming and J lost 6 bases, with 19 bases between them. Germline CDR1 reads DFQATT; CDR2 reads SNEGSKA (reference sequence). As DNA, the CDR3 is TGCAGTGCTCAAATAGGACGAGAGGGTTATGAAAAACTGTTTTTT. This sequence encodes CSAQIGREGYEKLFF.

This clonotype was seen ten or more times. The chain employs TRBV20-1 and TRBJ2-5, with D tentatively TRBD1 (6 bases). V lost 7 bases and J lost 3, with 12 bases in between. This CDR3 spans 12 amino acids. In germline, CDR1 is DFQATT, CDR2 SNEGSKA (reference sequence). This CDR3 is CSGRAGEETQYF. For the CDR3, the DNA is TGCAGTGGTAGGGCAGGGGAAGAGACCCAGTACTTC.

This clonotype was found many times. J is TRBJ2-7 and V is TRBV2; 7 bases align to TRBD1. Germline lookup yields CDR1 SNHLY and CDR2 FYNNEI. Germline trimming cut 6 bases from V and 2 bases from J; bases unmatched to any gene: 7. This CDR3 spans 14 amino acids. The CDR3 here is CASRLGTETYEQYF. The CDR3 nucleotides read TGTGCCAGCAGACTCGGGACAGAAACCTACGAGCAGTACTTC.

In this sample, this clonotype turned up a few times. The genes are TRBV28 and TRBJ2-1; 7 bases match TRBD2. The length of the CDR3 is 13 residues. In germline, CDR1 is MDHEN, CDR2 SYDVKM. Trimming took 7 bases from V and 6 from J; bases not matched to a gene: 6. The CDR3 protein is CASTVASGNEQFF. For the CDR3, the DNA is TGTGCCAGCACGGTGGCTAGCGGCAATGAGCAGTTCTTC.

This clonotype was detected ten times or more. This rearrangement joins TRBV4-1 to TRBJ1-1, with 7 bases matching TRBD1. V dropped 4 bases and J dropped 3; count of bases not matched to a gene: 5. From germline, CDR1 is MGHRA and CDR2 YSYEKL. The CDR3 loop spans 14 amino acids. The CDR3 here is CASSPYRGDTEAFF. The CDR3 region has the DNA TGCGCCAGCAGCCCGTACAGGGGAGACACTGAAGCTTTCTTT.

Ten or more counts support this clonotype. This chain uses TRBV5-1 with TRBJ2-3; 8 bases match TRBD1. V lost 2 bases, J lost 6 bases, and 8 bases stayed unmatched. The CDR3 is 15 amino acids. Germline V lookup: CDR1 SGHRS, CDR2 YFSETQ. CDR3 protein: CASSLGRGPGDTQYF. The DNA for the CDR3 is TGCGCCAGCAGCTTAGGCAGGGGGCCTGGGGATACGCAGTATTTT.

Many counts were recorded for this clonotype. The chain joins TRBV12-3 or TRBV12-4 to TRBJ2-1; TRBD2 matches 7 bases. The CDR3 extends over 13 amino acids. V lost 6 bases and J lost 6; bases outside the gene matches: 5. This CDR3 is CASRLGGGNEQFF. CDR3 nucleotide sequence: TGTGCCAGCAGGCTCGGCGGGGGCAATGAGCAGTTCTTC.

The V gene is TRBV3-1, the J gene TRBJ1-1; D gene unclear. The CDR3 length is 14 residues. Trimming took 4 bases from V and 4 from J, leaving 13 bases between them. CDR1 LGHDT and CDR2 YNNKEL come from the germline V gene (reference sequence). The CDR3 sequence: CASSPSVGGTEAFF. DNA of the CDR3: TGTGCCAGCAGCCCCTCGGTGGGAGGCACTGAAGCTTTCTTT. The variable domain in full, with the rest retrieved from reference TRBV3-1 and TRBJ1-1, is DTAVSQTPKYLVTQMGNDKSIKCEQNLGHDTMYWYKQDSKKFLKIMFSYNNKELIINETVPNRFSPKSPDKAHLNLHINSLELGDSAVYFCASSPSVGGTEAFFGQGTRLTVV.

In its sample, this clonotype was seen a few times. The chain carries TRBV12-5 and TRBJ2-2; 7 positions match TRBD2. The CDR3 loop spans 16 amino acids. Looked up from germline, CDR1 is LGHNT and CDR2 is FRNRAP. Trimming cost V 6 bases and J 3 bases; bases outside gene matches: 10. The CDR3: CASGRITSAYTGELFF. CDR3 bases: TGTGCTAGTGGCAGAATTACTAGCGCATACACCGGGGAGCTGTTTTTT.

This clonotype occurred many times. The chain links TRBV28 to TRBJ2-1, with TRBD2 matching 15 bases. From germline, CDR1 is MDHEN and CDR2 SYDVKM. Trimming cost V 1 base and J 0 bases; bases outside gene matches: 10. The CDR3 length is 21 residues. CDR3 amino acids: CASSLYRGGLAGGSSYNEQFF. CDR3 DNA: TGTGCCAGCAGTTTATACAGGGGGGGACTAGCGGGGGGAAGCTCCTACAATGAGCAGTTCTTC.

This clonotype was detected many times. The V gene is TRBV29-1, the J gene TRBJ2-5, with a possible D match to TRBD2 (5 bases). Germline values: CDR1 SQVTM, CDR2 ANQGSEA. The germline V and J ends were trimmed by 5 bases and 5 bases, with 9 bases remaining between them. CDR3 length: 11 residues. The CDR3 region has the DNA TGCAGCGTTTACTCGGGGGAGACCCAGTACTTC. Amino acids: CSVYSGETQYF. Full variable domain (missing parts from reference TRBV29-1 and TRBJ2-5): SAVISQKPSRDICQRGTSLTIQCQVDSQVTMMFWYRQQPGQSLTLIATANQGSEATYESGFVIDKFPISRPNLTFSTLTVSNMSPEDSSIYLCSVYSGETQYFGPGTRLLVL.

In the case of this clonotype: The junction does not match germline at one end; this may be a read error. The rearrangement uses TRBV3-1 and TRBJ2-1, with 13 bases that match TRBD2. Germline lookup yields CDR1 LGHDT and CDR2 YNNKEL (reference sequence). CDR3 size: 15 residues. In DNA form, the CDR3 reads TGTGCCTGCAGCCGGACTAGCGGGGGACGGGATGAGCAGTTCTTC. Amino acid sequence: CACSRTSGGRDEQFF.

This clonotype showed up just a few times. The V gene is TRBV7-9, the J gene TRBJ1-2; 7 nucleotides agree with TRBD1. The CDR3 length is 12 residues. V trimming: 6 bases; J trimming: 6 bases; junction bases outside the gene matches: 4. Germline assignment: CDR1 SEHNR and CDR2 FQNEAQ (reference sequence). CDR3 in DNA: TGTGCCAGCAGTCAGGGGGTAGATGGCTACACCTTC. This gives the protein CASSQGVDGYTF.

This clonotype turned up a few times. The chain has TRBV5-5 and TRBJ1-3, with D perhaps matching TRBD1 (6 bases). Germline CDR1 SGHKS, CDR2 YYEKEE (reference sequence). Trimming pared 4 bases from V and 3 bases from J, leaving 17 bases between. The CDR3 is 16 amino acids. Here the CDR3 DNA reads TGTGCCAGCAGCCCCACCAGGGGCAGGGTTGGAAACACCATATATTTT. This codes for CASSPTRGRVGNTIYF. Full variable domain (outside the CDR3, taken from reference TRBV5-5 and TRBJ1-3): DAGVTQSPTHLIKTRGQQVTLRCSPISGHKSVSWYQQVLGQGPQFIFQYYEKEERGRGNFPDRFSARQFPNYSSELNVNALLLGDSALYLCASSPTRGRVGNTIYFGEGSWLTVV.

CDR3 nucleotide sequence: TGCGCCAGCAGCCAAGATCACAGGGGGGTAGAGGAGACCCAGTACTTC. It is translated as CASSQDHRGVEETQYF. The chain has TRBV4-1 and TRBJ2-5; 8 bases line up with TRBD1. The V segment lost 0 bases and the J segment 5 bases; nucleotides outside the gene matches: 8. Germline CDR1 is MGHRA and CDR2 is YSYEKL. The CDR3 has 16 residues.

This clonotype was recorded at least ten times. The rearrangement joins TRBV3-1 to TRBJ1-2; D gene uncertain. The V end was cut by 0 bases, the J end by 4 bases, with 9 bases between. The V gene's germline CDR1 is LGHDT and CDR2 YNNKEL (reference sequence). This CDR3 contains 14 residues. CDR3 coding DNA: TGTGCCAGCAGCCAAGATGAGGGCCTCTATGGCTACACCTTC. Residues: CASSQDEGLYGYTF. Filled out from reference TRBV3-1 and TRBJ1-2, the complete variable domain reads DTAVSQTPKYLVTQMGNDKSIKCEQNLGHDTMYWYKQDSKKFLKIMFSYNNKELIINETVPNRFSPKSPDKAHLNLHINSLELGDSAVYFCASSQDEGLYGYTFGSGTRLTVV.

The table lists this clonotype with many counts. The rearrangement joins TRBV10-3 to TRBJ2-1; 8 bases are a match to TRBD2. CDR3 length: 15 residues. The germline V gene has CDR1 ENHRY and CDR2 SYGVKD. V lost 6 bases and J lost 2; bases outside the gene matches: 6. The CDR3 sequence is CAIRVAGSTYNEQFF. The CDR3 nucleotides read TGTGCCATCAGAGTAGCGGGGTCCACCTACAATGAGCAGTTCTTC.

J is TRBJ1-1 and V is TRBV2; no definite D call. V lost 2 bases and J lost 2, with 9 bases in between. Per germline, CDR1 SNHLY and CDR2 FYNNEI. The CDR3 totals 14 residues. CDR3 residues: CASSEFNQNTEAFF. CDR3 DNA sequence: TGTGCCAGCAGTGAATTTAACCAAAACACTGAAGCTTTCTTT.

The chain combines TRBV19 with TRBJ1-4; no reliable D call. Germline V gene data show CDR1 as LNHDA and CDR2 as SQIVND (reference sequence). V was trimmed by 3 bases and J by 7 bases, leaving 6 bases between them. This CDR3 contains 12 residues. The CDR3 DNA reads as TGTGCCAGTAGTATTCGTCGTGAAAAACTGTTTTTT. Amino acids: CASSIRREKLFF.

The V and J genes are TRBV15 and TRBJ2-5; tentatively, D is TRBD2 (5 bases). Trimming took off 5 bases at V and 7 bases at J, with 14 bases between the two ends. Germline V gene sequence: CDR1 LNHNV, CDR2 YYDKDF (reference sequence). The CDR3 has 13 amino acids. In DNA form, the CDR3 reads TGTGCCACCAGCCTAAGCGGAGAAGGGACCCAGTACTTC. Amino acids: CATSLSGEGTQYF.

This clonotype was observed many times. The chain has TRBV11-2 and TRBJ1-1, with D unclear. The germline V gene encodes CDR1 SGHAT and CDR2 FQNNGV. The V end lost 0 bases, the J end lost 1 base, and 12 bases lay between the germline ends. This CDR3 is 16 amino acids long. The CDR3 DNA is TGTGCCAGCAGCTTAGATGCTCGTCGGCAGAACACTGAAGCTTTCTTT. This encodes CASSLDARRQNTEAFF.

The chain links TRBV20-1 to TRBJ2-4, with 7 bases identical to TRBD1. The CDR3 is 16 residues long. With V trimmed by 5 bases and J by 1 base, 11 bases remained unmatched. Per germline, CDR1 DFQATT and CDR2 SNEGSKA (reference sequence). The CDR3 DNA sequence: TGCAGTGCTCCTAACCGGACAGGTCGGGCCAAAAACATTCAGTACTTC. This encodes CSAPNRTGRAKNIQYF.

The rearrangement uses TRBV14 and TRBJ1-2, with D uncertain. Trimming left V 0 bases short and J 4 bases short, with 12 bases between. The CDR3 totals 15 residues. CDR1 is SGHDN and CDR2 is FVKESK in the germline V gene. CDR3 protein: CASSQETTAFYGYTF. CDR3 nucleotides: TGTGCCAGCAGCCAAGAGACCACAGCATTCTATGGCTACACCTTC.

The table lists this clonotype with many counts. The V gene is TRBV3-1, the J gene TRBJ2-3; 10 bases map to TRBD2. V gave up 4 bases and J gave up 1 base; unmatched junction bases: 2. The CDR3 loop spans 15 amino acids. Per germline, CDR1 LGHDT and CDR2 YNNKEL (reference sequence). The CDR3 nucleotides are TGTGCCAGCAGCCTGAGCGGGAGGGGCACAGATACGCAGTATTTT. Protein product: CASSLSGRGTDTQYF.

J is TRBJ1-2 and V is TRBV3-1; D unresolved. This CDR3 is 16 amino acids long. Germline V gene data show CDR1 as LGHDT and CDR2 as YNNKEL (reference sequence). The germline V and J ends were trimmed by 3 bases and 6 bases, with 20 bases remaining between them. The CDR3 protein is CASSHTGPRAINGYTF. The CDR3 nucleotides read TGTGCCAGCAGCCACACCGGGCCTCGGGCTATCAATGGCTACACCTTC.